Shown below are 2 T cell receptor beta chains from a single sample sequenced in a study of read filtering for tumor transcriptome and immune sequencing. Molecular barcoded adaptors covering alpha/delta and beta/gamma chains were used on 400 ng RNA. TCRdb recomputed calls from the reads with MiXCR, one row per CDR3 protein. This table has around 58,000 distinct CDR3 sequences, around 13% appearing once. Sequences were obtained from a population of CD138-negative cells sorted from bone marrow. These receptors all come from a donor at least 40 years old with multiple myeloma.

Only a few counts were recorded for this clonotype. Being one base from a much bigger clone, this may be a read error. The rearrangement joins TRBV20-1 to TRBJ1-1, with unresolved D. CDR3 length: 12 residues. Germline V gene data show CDR1 as DFQATT and CDR2 as SNEGSKA (reference sequence). This CDR3 is CSPELMNTDAFF. For the CDR3, the DNA is TGCAGTCCCGAGTTGATGAACACTGATGCTTTCTTT.

With regard to this clonotype: A much more abundant neighbour one base away suggests this may be a read error. J is TRBJ1-5 and V is TRBV2; 9 bases match TRBD1. The CDR3 is made up of 16 amino acids. CDR1 is SNHLY, CDR2 FYNNEI, per germline. The CDR3 sequence: CASSFDRGGSKQPQHF. The CDR3 region has the DNA TGTGCCAGCAGTTTTGACAGGGGGGGAAGCAAACAGCCCCAGCATTTT.